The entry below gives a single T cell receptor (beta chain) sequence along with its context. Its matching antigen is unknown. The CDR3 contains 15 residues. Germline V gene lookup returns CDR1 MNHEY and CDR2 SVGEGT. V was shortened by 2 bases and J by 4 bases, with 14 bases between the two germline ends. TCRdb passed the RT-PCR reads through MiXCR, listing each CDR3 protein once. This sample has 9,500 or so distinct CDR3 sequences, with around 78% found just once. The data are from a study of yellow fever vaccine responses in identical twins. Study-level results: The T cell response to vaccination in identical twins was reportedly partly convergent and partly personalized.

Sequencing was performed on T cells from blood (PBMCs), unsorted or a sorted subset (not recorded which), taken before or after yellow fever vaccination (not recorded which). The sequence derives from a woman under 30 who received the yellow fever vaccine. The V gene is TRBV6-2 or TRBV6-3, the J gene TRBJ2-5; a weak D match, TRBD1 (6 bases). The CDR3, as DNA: TGTGCCAGCAGTTACGGAACAGGGATAGGAGAGACCCAGTACTTC. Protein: CASSYGTGIGETQYF.